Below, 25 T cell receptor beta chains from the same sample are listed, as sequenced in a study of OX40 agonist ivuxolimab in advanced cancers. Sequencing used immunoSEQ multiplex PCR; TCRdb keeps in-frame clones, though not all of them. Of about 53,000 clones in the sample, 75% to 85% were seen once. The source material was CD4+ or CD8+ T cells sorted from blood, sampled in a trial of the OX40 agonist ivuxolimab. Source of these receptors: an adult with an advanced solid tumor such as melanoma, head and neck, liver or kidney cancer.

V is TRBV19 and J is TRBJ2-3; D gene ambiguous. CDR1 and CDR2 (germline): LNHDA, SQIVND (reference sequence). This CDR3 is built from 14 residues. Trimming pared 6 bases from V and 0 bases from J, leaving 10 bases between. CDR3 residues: CASSISFSTDTQYF. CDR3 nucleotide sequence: TGTGCCAGTAGCATAAGTTTTAGCACAGATACGCAGTATTTT.

Here the CDR3 DNA reads TGTGCCAGCACCCTCCCATTCGGACAGGGTTGGGAAGCTTTCTTT. It is translated as CASTLPFGQGWEAFF. J is TRBJ1-1 and V is TRBV28, with 8 bases lining up with TRBD1. The CDR3 covers 15 residues. The germline V gene has CDR1 MDHEN and CDR2 SYDVKM. The ends lost 7 bases at V and 8 bases at J; junction bases unmatched: 15.

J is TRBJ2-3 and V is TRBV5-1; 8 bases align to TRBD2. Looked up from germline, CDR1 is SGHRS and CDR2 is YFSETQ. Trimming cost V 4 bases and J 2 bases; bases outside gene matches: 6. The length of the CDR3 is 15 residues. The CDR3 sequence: CASSRAGVTTDTQYF. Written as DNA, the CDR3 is TGCGCCAGCAGCAGAGCGGGAGTTACCACAGATACGCAGTATTTT.

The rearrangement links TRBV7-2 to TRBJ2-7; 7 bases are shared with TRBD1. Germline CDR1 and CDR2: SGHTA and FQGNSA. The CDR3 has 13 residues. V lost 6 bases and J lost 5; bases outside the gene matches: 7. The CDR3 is CASRRQGRDEQYF. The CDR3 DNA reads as TGTGCCAGCAGAAGACAGGGCAGGGACGAGCAGTACTTC.

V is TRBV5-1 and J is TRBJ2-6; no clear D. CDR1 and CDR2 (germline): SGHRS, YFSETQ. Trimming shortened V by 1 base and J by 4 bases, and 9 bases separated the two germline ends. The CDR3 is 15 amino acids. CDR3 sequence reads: CASSLSWAGANVLTF. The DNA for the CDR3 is TGCGCCAGCAGCTTGTCCTGGGCCGGGGCCAACGTCCTGACTTTC.

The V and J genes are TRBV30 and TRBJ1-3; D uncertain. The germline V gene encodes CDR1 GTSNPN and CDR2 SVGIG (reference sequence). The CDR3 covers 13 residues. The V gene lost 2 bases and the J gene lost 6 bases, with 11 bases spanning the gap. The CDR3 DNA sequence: TGTGCCTGGAGTAGAATCGGCACAAACACCATATATTTT. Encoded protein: CAWSRIGTNTIYF.

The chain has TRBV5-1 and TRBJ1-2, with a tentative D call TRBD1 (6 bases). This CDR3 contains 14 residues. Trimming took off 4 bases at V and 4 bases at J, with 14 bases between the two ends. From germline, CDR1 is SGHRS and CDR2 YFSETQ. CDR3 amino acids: CASSPNGQIYGYTF. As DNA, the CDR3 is TGCGCCAGCAGCCCAAACGGACAGATCTATGGCTACACCTTC. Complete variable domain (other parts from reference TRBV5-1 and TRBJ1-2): KAGVTQTPRYLIKTRGQQVTLSCSPISGHRSVSWYQQTPGQGLQFLFEYFSETQRNKGNFPGRFSGRQFSNSRSEMNVSTLELGDSALYLCASSPNGQIYGYTFGSGTRLTVV.

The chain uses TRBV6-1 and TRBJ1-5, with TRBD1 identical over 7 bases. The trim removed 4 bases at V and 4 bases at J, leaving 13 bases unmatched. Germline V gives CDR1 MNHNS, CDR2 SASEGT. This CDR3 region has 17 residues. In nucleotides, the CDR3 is TGTGCCAGCAGTGTTCGACAGGGAACGGAGAGGAATCAGCCCCAGCATTTT. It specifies CASSVRQGTERNQPQHF.

In nucleotides, the CDR3 is TGTGCCATCAGTGATTCCCTATCCTACGAGCAGTACTTC. Residues: CAISDSLSYEQYF. The chain is built from TRBV10-3 and TRBJ2-7; D is unclear. This CDR3 is 13 amino acids long. The germline V gene encodes CDR1 ENHRY and CDR2 SYGVKD. Trimming left V 3 bases short and J 1 base short, with 7 bases between.

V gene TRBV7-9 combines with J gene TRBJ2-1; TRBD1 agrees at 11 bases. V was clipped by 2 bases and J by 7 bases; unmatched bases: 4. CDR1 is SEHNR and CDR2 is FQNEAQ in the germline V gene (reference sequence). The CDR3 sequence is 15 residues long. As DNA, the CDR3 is TGTGCCAGCAGCTTATCCGGGACAGGGGGGAATGAGCAGTTCTTC. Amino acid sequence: CASSLSGTGGNEQFF.

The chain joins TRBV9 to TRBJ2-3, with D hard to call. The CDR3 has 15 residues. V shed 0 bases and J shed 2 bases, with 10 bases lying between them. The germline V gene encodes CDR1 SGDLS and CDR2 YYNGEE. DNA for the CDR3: TGTGCCAGCAGCGTAGGGCAGGCCCACACAGATACGCAGTATTTT. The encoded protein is CASSVGQAHTDTQYF.

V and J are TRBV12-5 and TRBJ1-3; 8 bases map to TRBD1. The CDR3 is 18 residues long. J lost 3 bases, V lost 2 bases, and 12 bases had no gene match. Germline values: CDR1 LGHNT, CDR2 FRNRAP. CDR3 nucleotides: TGTGCTAGTGGTTTGCCCCTTCGCAGGGGGCTCCTTGGAAACACCATATATTTT. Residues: CASGLPLRRGLLGNTIYF.

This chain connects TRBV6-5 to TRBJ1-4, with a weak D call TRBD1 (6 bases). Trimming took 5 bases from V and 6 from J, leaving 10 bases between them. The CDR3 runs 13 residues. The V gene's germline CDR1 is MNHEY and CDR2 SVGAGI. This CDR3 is CASSKNRDEKLFF. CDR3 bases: TGTGCCAGCAGTAAGAACAGGGATGAAAAACTGTTTTTT.

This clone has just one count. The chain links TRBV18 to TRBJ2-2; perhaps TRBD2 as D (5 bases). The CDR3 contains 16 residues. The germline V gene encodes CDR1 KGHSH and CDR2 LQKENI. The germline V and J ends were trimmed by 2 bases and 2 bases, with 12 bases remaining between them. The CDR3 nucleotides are TGTGCCAGCTCACCAGAGGGTCTTTATAACACCGGGGAGCTGTTTTTT. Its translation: CASSPEGLYNTGELFF.

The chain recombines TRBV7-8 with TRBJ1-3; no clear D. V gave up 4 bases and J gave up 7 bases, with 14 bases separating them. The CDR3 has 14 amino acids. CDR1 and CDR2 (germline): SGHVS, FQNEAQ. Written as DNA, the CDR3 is TGTGCCAGCAGCTCCATCCCTCTTGGGAACACCATATATTTT. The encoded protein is CASSSIPLGNTIYF. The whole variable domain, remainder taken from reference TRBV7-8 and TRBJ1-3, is GAGVSQSPRYKVAKRGQDVALRCDPISGHVSLFWYQQALGQGPEFLTYFQNEAQLDKSGLPSDRFFAERPEGSVSTLKIQRTQQEDSAVYLCASSSIPLGNTIYFGEGSWLTVV.

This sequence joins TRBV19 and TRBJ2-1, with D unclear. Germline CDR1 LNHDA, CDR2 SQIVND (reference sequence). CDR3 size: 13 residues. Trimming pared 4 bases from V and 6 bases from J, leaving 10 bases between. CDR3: CASSTRRFNEQFF. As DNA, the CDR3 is TGTGCCAGTAGTACTCGGCGGTTCAATGAGCAGTTCTTC.

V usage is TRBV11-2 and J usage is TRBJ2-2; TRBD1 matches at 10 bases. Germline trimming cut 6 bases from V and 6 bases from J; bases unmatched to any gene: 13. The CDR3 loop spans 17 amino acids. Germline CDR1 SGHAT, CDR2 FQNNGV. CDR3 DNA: TGTGCCAGCAGGATCGAAAAAGGGACAGGGGTGCCCGGGGAGCTGTTTTTT. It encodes CASRIEKGTGVPGELFF.

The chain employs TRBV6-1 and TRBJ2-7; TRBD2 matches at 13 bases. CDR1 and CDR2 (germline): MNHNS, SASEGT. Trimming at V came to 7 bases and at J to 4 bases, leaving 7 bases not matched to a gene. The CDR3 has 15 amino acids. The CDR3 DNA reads TGTGCCAGCACCGCCAGGACTAGCGGGAGTTACGAGCAGTACTTC. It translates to CASTARTSGSYEQYF.

CDR3 coding DNA: TGTGCCATCAGTGACTTTCGGACAGGGAGTAATGAAAAACTGTTTTTT. Protein: CAISDFRTGSNEKLFF. The chain joins TRBV10-3 to TRBJ1-4, with 8 nucleotides matching TRBD1. Germline assignment: CDR1 ENHRY and CDR2 SYGVKD. This CDR3 is built from 16 residues. Trimming removed 3 bases from V and 4 bases from J; junction bases left unmatched: 7.

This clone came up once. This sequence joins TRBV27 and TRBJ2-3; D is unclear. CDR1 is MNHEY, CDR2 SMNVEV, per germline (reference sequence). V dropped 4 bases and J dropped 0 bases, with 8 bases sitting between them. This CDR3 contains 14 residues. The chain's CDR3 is CASSSPPSTDTQYF. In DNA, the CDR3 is TGTGCCAGCAGTTCCCCACCTAGCACAGATACGCAGTATTTT.

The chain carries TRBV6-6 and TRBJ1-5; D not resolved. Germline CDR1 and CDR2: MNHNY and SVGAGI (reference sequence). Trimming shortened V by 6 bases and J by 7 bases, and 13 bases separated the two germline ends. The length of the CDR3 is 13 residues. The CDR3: CASSPGMGQPQHF. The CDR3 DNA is TGTGCCAGCAGCCCCGGGATGGGCCAGCCCCAGCATTTT.

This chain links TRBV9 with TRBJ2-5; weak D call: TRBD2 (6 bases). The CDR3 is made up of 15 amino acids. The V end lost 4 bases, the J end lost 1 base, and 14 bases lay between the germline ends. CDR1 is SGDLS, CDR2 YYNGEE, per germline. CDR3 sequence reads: CASSLTVGGQETQYF. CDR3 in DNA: TGTGCCAGCAGCCTCACCGTGGGGGGCCAAGAGACCCAGTACTTC.

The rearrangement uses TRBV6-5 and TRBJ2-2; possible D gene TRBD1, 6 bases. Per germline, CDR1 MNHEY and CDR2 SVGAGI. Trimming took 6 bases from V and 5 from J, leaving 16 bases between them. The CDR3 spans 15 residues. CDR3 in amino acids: CASRSDRPRTGELFF. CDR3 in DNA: TGTGCCAGCAGATCCGACAGGCCTAGGACCGGGGAGCTGTTTTTT.

The CDR3 DNA follows: TGTGCCAGTAGTGGAGCGGGAGCTAGCACAGATACGCAGTATTTT. It encodes CASSGAGASTDTQYF. V is TRBV19 and J is TRBJ2-3, with 8 bases fitting TRBD2. V was clipped by 5 bases and J by 0 bases; unmatched bases: 4. The CDR3 covers 15 residues. Per the germline V gene, CDR1 is LNHDA and CDR2 is SQIVND (reference sequence).

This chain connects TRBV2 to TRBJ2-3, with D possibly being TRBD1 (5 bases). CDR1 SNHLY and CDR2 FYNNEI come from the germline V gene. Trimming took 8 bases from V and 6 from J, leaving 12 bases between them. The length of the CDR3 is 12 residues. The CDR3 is CASQGPADTQYF. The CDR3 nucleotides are TGTGCCAGCCAGGGCCCGGCGGATACGCAGTATTTT. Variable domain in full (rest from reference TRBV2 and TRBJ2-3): EPEVTQTPSHQVTQMGQEVILRCVPISNHLYFYWYRQILGQKVEFLVSFYNNEISEKSEIFDDQFSVERPDGSNFTLKIRSTKLEDSAMYFCASQGPADTQYFGPGTRLTVL.